This TCR beta chain originates from a study of tissue T cells after allogeneic stem cell transplantation. General observations from the study: Across patients, clones rarely overlapped, yet motif clusters were shared tissue-specifically. Within patients, tissue anatomy strongly shaped TCR repertoire composition.

TCRbeta CDR3 was sequenced at survey depth with template counts. Sequenced by immunoSEQ multiplex PCR; TCRdb stores in-frame clones only, minus some. This table has about 48,000 clones, less than 75% appearing once. CDR1 and CDR2 (germline): NSQYPW, LRSPGD (reference sequence). V gave up 0 bases and J gave up 6 bases; unmatched junction bases: 5. This CDR3 has 15 residues. As regards this clone: Its antigen is unidentified. Any gene name here is a mouse gene name. The CDR3 goes on 1 residue after the read ends, and that part is filled in from the germline J gene.

The sequence derives from a pool of C57BL/6 mice in good health. The sample taken for sequencing was sorted cells pooled from one or two spleens. The V and J genes are TRBV1 and TRBJ2-4; 8 nucleotides line up with TRBD2. This chain's CDR3 is CTCSADLYWGNTLYF. The CDR3 bases that were read are TGCACCTGCAGTGCAGATCTGTACTGGGGGAACACCTTGTAC.